Each of the 24 T cell receptor beta chains below was sequenced from the same sample in a study of control samples from healthy donors and cancer patients. Profiling relied on immunoSEQ multiplex PCR, and the TCRdb table lists in-frame clones only, not all of them. Here the sample spans roughly 150,000 clones, approximately 91% being singletons. The sequencing sample was made of blood. Source of these receptors: a man aged 25-40 years in good health.

This chain connects TRBV14 to TRBJ1-1, with a tentative D call TRBD1 (5 bases). This CDR3 spans 14 amino acids. V was clipped by 4 bases and J by 1 base, with 10 bases between them. Germline loops: CDR1 SGHDN, CDR2 FVKESK. CDR3 sequence: CASSLRGGNTEAFF. For the CDR3, the DNA is TGTGCCAGCAGCCTACGGGGGGGGAACACTGAAGCTTTCTTT.

V usage is TRBV6-2 or TRBV6-3 and J usage is TRBJ2-1; the D gene is possibly TRBD2 (5 bases). This CDR3 is 16 amino acids long. CDR1 MNHEY and CDR2 SVGEGT come from the germline V gene. V was shortened by 4 bases and J by 5 bases, with 18 bases between the two germline ends. The CDR3 DNA reads as TGTGCCAGCAGTTCCCTCCCAGTAGCGATAGACAATGAGCAGTTCTTC. It encodes CASSSLPVAIDNEQFF.

The DNA for the CDR3 is TGTGCCAGCAGCCCCCAGGGGCAAGATACGCAGTATTTT. Amino acids: CASSPQGQDTQYF. V is TRBV7-3 and J is TRBJ2-3; perhaps TRBD1 as D (6 bases). There are 13 residues in the CDR3. The V gene's germline CDR1 is SGHTA and CDR2 FQGTGA. V lost 5 bases and J lost 5, with 11 bases in between.

This chain joins TRBV5-4 and TRBJ2-7, with TRBD2 matching 12 bases. The CDR3 has 15 residues. Germline assignment: CDR1 SGHNT and CDR2 YYREEE (reference sequence). Trimming at V came to 4 bases and at J to 5 bases, leaving 7 bases not matched to a gene. This chain's CDR3 is CASSLRTSGMDEQYF. DNA of the CDR3: TGTGCCAGCAGCCTAAGGACTAGCGGGATGGACGAGCAGTACTTC.

The chain has TRBV6-2 or TRBV6-3 and TRBJ2-2, with TRBD2 matching over 7 bases. The germline V gene encodes CDR1 MNHEY and CDR2 SVGEGT. J was trimmed by 0 bases and V by 5 bases; bases with no gene match: 6. The CDR3 spans 16 residues. The CDR3 DNA is TGTGCCAGCAGTCGAACACTAGCGCCGAACACCGGGGAGCTGTTTTTT. It is translated as CASSRTLAPNTGELFF.

The V gene is TRBV5-1, the J gene TRBJ2-3; 9 bases fit TRBD2. Losses at the gene ends were 5 bases for V and 2 bases for J; bases not matched to a gene: 12. Germline CDR1 and CDR2: SGHRS and YFSETQ. This CDR3 region has 17 residues. Here the CDR3 DNA reads TGCGCCAGCAGTCCCCATCCTAGCGGGGAGATCACAGATACGCAGTATTTT. It encodes CASSPHPSGEITDTQYF.

This chain joins TRBV7-2 and TRBJ1-3; 7 bases line up with TRBD1. The CDR3 has 16 residues. Germline CDR1 SGHTA, CDR2 FQGNSA. Unmatched junction bases numbered 4, after V lost 2 bases and J lost 0 bases. The CDR3 region is CASSLHRGLSGNTIYF. The DNA of the CDR3 is TGTGCCAGCAGCTTACACAGGGGACTCTCTGGAAACACCATATATTTT. The full variable domain, its missing parts supplied by reference TRBV7-2 and TRBJ1-3, is GAGVSQSPSNKVTEKGKDVELRCDPISGHTALYWYRQSLGQGLEFLIYFQGNSAPDKSGLPSDRFSAERTGGSVSTLTIQRTQQEDSAVYLCASSLHRGLSGNTIYFGEGSWLTVV.

The chain carries TRBV4-3 and TRBJ1-4; TRBD1 is a possible D gene (6 bases). Germline-derived CDR1 and CDR2 are LGHNA and YSLEER. V lost 0 bases and J 7 bases, leaving 12 bases between the germline ends. This CDR3 comprises 15 residues. The DNA of the CDR3 is TGCGCCAGCAGCCAAGAATACGGGGGCGGTGAAAAACTGTTTTTT. Encoded protein: CASSQEYGGGEKLFF.

V is TRBV4-3 and J is TRBJ1-5; D is unresolved. Germline V gives CDR1 LGHNA, CDR2 YSLEER. V lost 2 bases and J 1 base, leaving 9 bases between the germline ends. The CDR3 extends over 15 amino acids. The CDR3 nucleotides are TGCGCCAGCAGCCAACAGATGGGGAGCAATCAGCCCCAGCATTTT. It translates to CASSQQMGSNQPQHF.

The chain links TRBV5-1 to TRBJ2-7; D is uncertain. V was pared by 0 bases and J by 3 bases, with 13 bases between. The CDR3 consists of 15 residues. Germline CDR1 and CDR2: SGHRS and YFSETQ. DNA for the CDR3: TGCGCCAGCAGCTTGGAACCCCCTCATATCTACGAGCAGTACTTC. Translating it yields CASSLEPPHIYEQYF.

The chain is built from TRBV14 and TRBJ2-1, with D tentatively TRBD1 (6 bases). The CDR3 spans 14 residues. Germline lookup yields CDR1 SGHDN and CDR2 FVKESK. Trimming stripped 4 bases from V and 4 bases from J, with 11 bases between. CDR3 sequence: CASSPGTIYNEQFF. In DNA, the CDR3 is TGTGCCAGCAGCCCGGGGACAATTTACAATGAGCAGTTCTTC.

The rearrangement joins TRBV19 to TRBJ1-5, with 7 bases lining up with TRBD1. CDR1 is LNHDA and CDR2 is SQIVND in the germline V gene (reference sequence). The CDR3 is 14 residues long. The ends lost 4 bases at V and 4 bases at J; junction bases unmatched: 4. In nucleotides, the CDR3 is TGTGCCAGTAGTACCCGGGACAGAAATCAGCCCCAGCATTTT. Amino acid sequence: CASSTRDRNQPQHF.

This sequence joins TRBV9 and TRBJ2-3; either TRBD1 or TRBD2 may supply D (5 bases each). V lost 4 bases to trimming and J lost 2 bases, with 17 bases between them. The germline CDR1 and CDR2 sequences are SGDLS and YYNGEE. This CDR3 is built from 16 residues. In nucleotides, the CDR3 is TGTGCCAGCAGCCCTGGGGGTGGACTCCTCACAGATACGCAGTATTTT. Its translation: CASSPGGGLLTDTQYF.

The chain employs TRBV11-2 and TRBJ2-7; TRBD1 agrees at 8 bases. The CDR3 consists of 14 residues. The germline V gene has CDR1 SGHAT and CDR2 FQNNGV. V was pared by 1 base and J by 6 bases, with 5 bases of the junction left unmatched. The CDR3 region is CASSLGDRGGEQYF. CDR3 sequence (DNA): TGTGCCAGCAGCTTAGGAGACAGGGGAGGCGAGCAGTACTTC.

The V and J genes are TRBV7-9 and TRBJ2-5; D ambiguous. Germline V gene data show CDR1 as SEHNR and CDR2 as FQNEAQ (reference sequence). The CDR3 totals 12 residues. Trimming cost V 4 bases and J 2 bases, with 5 bases left between them. In nucleotides, the CDR3 is TGTGCCAGCAGCTCCAGTCAAGAGACCCAGTACTTC. Protein sequence: CASSSSQETQYF.

The chain has TRBV5-1 and TRBJ2-7, with D possibly TRBD2 on 6 matching bases. CDR3 length: 14 amino acids. V dropped 4 bases and J dropped 4 bases, with 15 bases sitting between them. The germline gives CDR1 SGHRS, CDR2 YFSETQ. CDR3 coding DNA: TGCGCCAGCAGCCCACCGGGACTGCGATACGAGCAGTACTTC. This codes for CASSPPGLRYEQYF.

This clone was counted only a few times. The chain has TRBV2 and TRBJ1-6; D ambiguous. The CDR3 has 12 amino acids. V lost 2 bases and J 13 bases, leaving 9 bases between the germline ends. Germline CDR1 is SNHLY and CDR2 is FYNNEI. This chain's CDR3 is CASSERTGPLHF. The DNA of the CDR3 is TGTGCCAGCAGTGAACGTACGGGGCCCCTCCACTTT.

The rearrangement uses TRBV18 and TRBJ2-5; perhaps TRBD2 as D (5 bases). CDR1 is KGHSH and CDR2 is LQKENI in the germline V gene. The CDR3 consists of 14 residues. V dropped 1 base and J dropped 4 bases, with 10 bases sitting between them. CDR3 nucleotide sequence: TGTGCCAGCTCACCACAGACTATTCGAGAGACCCAGTACTTC. Its translation is CASSPQTIRETQYF.

The chain links TRBV7-3 to TRBJ2-2; TRBD1 matches at 12 bases. This CDR3 comprises 15 residues. Germline trimming cut 5 bases from V and 7 bases from J; bases unmatched to any gene: 5. Germline CDR1 reads SGHTA; CDR2 reads FQGTGA. CDR3 protein: CASSQGTGGFGELFF. Here the CDR3 DNA reads TGTGCCAGCAGCCAAGGGACAGGGGGCTTCGGGGAGCTGTTTTTT.

The chain carries TRBV6-4 and TRBJ2-5, with 13 bases fitting TRBD2. The CDR3 has 15 residues. Trimming took 3 bases from V and 2 from J; bases not matched to a gene: 0. The V gene's germline CDR1 is MRHNA and CDR2 SNTAGT. CDR3 DNA sequence: TGTGCCAGCAGTGAGACTAGCGGGGGGCAAGAGACCCAGTACTTC. It codes for CASSETSGGQETQYF.

The table lists this clone with a count of one. The chain uses TRBV5-4 and TRBJ1-4; 10 bases agree with TRBD1. After removal of 4 bases from V and 7 bases from J, the junction contained 10 bases not matched to a gene. The CDR3 covers 16 residues. Germline CDR1 SGHNT, CDR2 YYREEE (reference sequence). CDR3 loop: CASSGDRGSVGEKLFF. DNA of the CDR3: TGTGCCAGCAGCGGGGACAGGGGCTCGGTGGGTGAAAAACTGTTTTTT.

The chain uses TRBV7-6 and TRBJ2-7; 7 positions match TRBD2. CDR1 SGHVS and CDR2 FNYEAQ come from the germline V gene. V trimming: 5 bases; J trimming: 2 bases; junction bases outside the gene matches: 12. The CDR3 totals 16 residues. Written as DNA, the CDR3 is TGTGCCAGCAGCCAAAGGCAGGGACTATCACCCTACGAGCAGTACTTC. This translates into CASSQRQGLSPYEQYF. The variable domain in full, completed from reference TRBV7-6 and TRBJ2-7, reads GAGVSQSPRYKVTKRGQDVALRCDPISGHVSLYWYRQALGQGPEFLTYFNYEAQQDKSGLPNDRFSAERPEGSISTLTIQRTEQRDSAMYRCASSQRQGLSPYEQYFGPGTRLTVT.

There are a few counts of this clone. V is TRBV7-9 and J is TRBJ1-6; D is ambiguous. Between the trimmed V and J ends, which lost 1 base and 6 bases, there was a span of 4 bases. CDR1 and CDR2 from the germline V gene are SEHNR and FQNEAQ (reference sequence). The CDR3 sequence is 13 residues long. The DNA of the CDR3 is TGTGCCAGCAGCTTAGGGGGTAATTCACCCCTCCACTTT. Protein: CASSLGGNSPLHF.

The gene calls are TRBV5-5 and TRBJ2-1; maybe TRBD1 (5 bases). Trimming removed 2 bases at V and 8 bases at J, with 11 bases between. This CDR3 region has 13 residues. CDR1 and CDR2 from the germline V gene are SGHKS and YYEKEE (reference sequence). CDR3 bases: TGTGCCAGCAGCTTAACAGGCTCCCATGAGCAGTTCTTC. It is translated as CASSLTGSHEQFF.